A selection of T cell receptor beta chains follows, all from one sample in a study of T cells in Graves' hyperthyroidism and ophthalmopathy. MiXCR, applied by TCRdb to the multiplex PCR reads, yields one record per CDR3 protein. The sample records some 300,000 distinct CDR3 sequences, roughly 15% being singletons. The sample consisted of blood. These TCRs come from a woman in her thirties or forties with Graves' hyperthyroidism. The CDR3 runs from the conserved cysteine through the conserved F or W. A D gene is named only where the DNA matches it firmly. Size is omitted from some rows. Given values are once, few, many or a class for expanded clones.

V	size	J	D	CDR3	DNA
TRBV5-5	NA	TRBJ1-2	TRBD1	CASSRTGEYGYTF	TGTGCCAGCAGCCGGACAGGGGAGTATGGCTACACCTTC
TRBV6-6	many	TRBJ2-5	NA	CASSYRLAQETQYF	TGTGCCAGCAGTTACAGACTCGCCCAAGAGACCCAGTACTTC
TRBV19	few	TRBJ2-7	NA	CASSIRLTGTPPEQYF	TGTGCCAGTAGTATTCGGTTAACCGGGACTCCTCCCGAGCAGTACTTC
TRBV28	many	TRBJ1-2	TRBD1	CATKGDRTNYGYTF	TGTGCCACCAAGGGGGACAGAACTAACTATGGCTACACCTTC
TRBV12-3/TRBV12-4	many	TRBJ1-1	TRBD1	CASSPPGQGAFF	TGTGCCAGCAGCCCACCGGGACAGGGGGCTTTCTTT
TRBV13	once	TRBJ2-1	NA	CASSHTTDRLSPDEQFF	TGTGCCAGCAGCCACACCACCGACAGACTGTCACCCGATGAGCAGTTCTTC
TRBV2	many	TRBJ2-2	NA	CASSLEEGGLTGELFF	TGTGCCAGCAGCCTAGAGGAGGGTGGGCTTACCGGGGAGCTGTTTTTT
TRBV20-1	many	TRBJ2-3	TRBD1	CSAGQGASTDTQYF	TGCAGTGCTGGACAGGGGGCTAGCACAGATACGCAGTATTTT
TRBV19	few	TRBJ2-1	NA	CASTFPGAPRNEQFF	TGTGCCAGTACCTTTCCCGGGGCCCCGCGAAATGAGCAGTTCTTC
TRBV28	many	TRBJ1-5	TRBD1	CASSLGDRSNQPQHF	TGTGCCAGCAGTTTGGGGGACAGGAGCAATCAGCCCCAGCATTTT
TRBV2	NA	TRBJ2-6	TRBD2	CASKASGRLSGANVLTF	TGTGCCAGCAAGGCTAGCGGGAGGCTCTCTGGGGCCAACGTCCTGACTTTC
TRBV7-9	many	TRBJ2-5	TRBD1	CASSLRVGSGGGETQYF	TGTGCCAGCAGCTTACGAGTCGGGTCAGGGGGCGGTGAGACCCAGTACTTC
TRBV10-3	few	TRBJ1-1	NA	CAISERGNTEAFF	TGTGCCATCAGTGAGCGGGGGAACACTGAAGCTTTCTTT
TRBV11-2	many	TRBJ2-4	NA	CASSLDVWGKNIQYF	TGTGCCAGCAGCTTAGACGTGTGGGGGAAAAACATTCAGTACTTC
TRBV7-9	many	TRBJ2-1	NA	CASSHSGNTPHNEQFF	TGTGCCAGCAGCCATTCCGGGAATACCCCCCACAATGAGCAGTTCTTC
TRBV19	few	TRBJ1-5	TRBD1	CASSIIGGGNQPQHF	TGTGCCAGTAGTATAATAGGGGGCGGCAATCAGCCCCAGCATTTT
TRBV19	few	TRBJ2-1	NA	CASSILAETFYNEQFF	TGTGCCAGTAGTATCCTAGCTGAGACCTTCTACAATGAGCAGTTCTTC
TRBV6-2/TRBV6-3	many	TRBJ2-4	NA	CASSYIFGALESDIQYF	TGTGCCAGCAGTTACATTTTTGGGGCTTTGGAGAGCGACATTCAGTACTTC
TRBV18	once	TRBJ2-7	TRBD1	CASSPPGTGVLYEQYF	TGTGCCAGCTCACCACCCGGGACAGGGGTTCTCTACGAGCAGTACTTC
TRBV28	many	TRBJ2-1	NA	CASSHLGDGSSYNEQFF	TGTGCCAGCAGTCACCTAGGGGACGGAAGCTCCTACAATGAGCAGTTCTTC
TRBV28	NA	TRBJ2-7	NA	CASRGGNLRYEQYF	TGTGCCAGCAGAGGAGGGAATCTTCGCTACGAGCAGTACTTC
TRBV2	many	TRBJ1-6	TRBD1	CASITGAGGRGPLHF	TGTGCCAGCATCACAGGGGCAGGGGGGAGAGGACCCCTCCACTTT
TRBV4-2	NA	TRBJ2-5	TRBD2	CASNSGRTQYF	TGTGCCAGCAATAGCGGGAGGACCCAGTACTTC
TRBV12-3/TRBV12-4	many	TRBJ1-2	NA	CASSMDGIYGYTF	TGTGCCAGCAGTATGGACGGAATCTATGGCTACACCTTC
TRBV5-6	many	TRBJ1-1	NA	CASSLGAGKAFF	TGTGCCAGCAGCTTGGGGGCAGGCAAAGCTTTCTTT
TRBV20-1	many	TRBJ2-7	NA	CSARGPVQGVATYEQYF	TGCAGTGCTAGAGGCCCCGTCCAGGGAGTGGCAACCTACGAGCAGTACTTC
TRBV30	NA	TRBJ2-1	TRBD2	CAWSAPGLAGGQNEQFF	TGTGCCTGGAGTGCTCCGGGACTGGCGGGAGGGCAGAATGAGCAGTTCTTC
TRBV28	few	TRBJ2-6	NA	CASSLSRASGANVLTF	TGTGCCAGCAGTTTATCCCGGGCCTCTGGGGCCAACGTCCTGACTTTC
TRBV15	NA	TRBJ2-3	NA	CATSPRTDTDTQYF	TGTGCCACCAGCCCCCGGACAGACACAGATACGCAGTATTTT
TRBV2	many	TRBJ1-5	TRBD1	CASTPGQVSNQPQHF	TGTGCCAGCACTCCGGGACAGGTTAGCAATCAGCCCCAGCATTTT
TRBV11-3	many	TRBJ2-3	TRBD2	CASSSGLAGDKDTQYF	TGTGCCAGCAGCTCGGGACTAGCGGGAGATAAAGATACGCAGTATTTT
TRBV20-1	many	TRBJ1-1	TRBD1	CSARVLGQGREAFF	TGCAGTGCTAGAGTTCTTGGACAGGGAAGAGAGGCTTTCTTT
TRBV20-1	many	TRBJ1-2	NA	CSARQPNYGYTF	TGCAGTGCTAGACAGCCTAACTATGGCTACACCTTC
TRBV6-1	NA	TRBJ2-5	TRBD2	CASSVNSGTSQETQYF	TGTGCCAGCAGTGTCAACTCCGGGACTAGTCAAGAGACCCAGTACTTC
TRBV20-1	many	TRBJ2-1	TRBD2	CSARSASGVNEQFF	TGCAGTGCTAGGTCGGCTAGCGGGGTCAATGAGCAGTTCTTC
TRBV6-5	many	TRBJ2-3	NA	CASSYLQGTDTQYF	TGTGCCAGCAGTTACCTGCAGGGCACAGATACGCAGTATTTT
TRBV12-3/TRBV12-4	many	TRBJ2-1	TRBD1	CASSLHGQGYNEQFF	TGTGCCAGCAGTTTACACGGACAGGGTTATAATGAGCAGTTCTTC
TRBV3-1	many	TRBJ2-7	NA	CASSQDYGYEQYF	TGTGCCAGCAGCCAAGATTATGGGTACGAGCAGTACTTC
TRBV3-1	many	TRBJ1-2	NA	CASSQDSGGYTF	TGTGCCAGCAGCCAAGATTCTGGAGGCTACACCTTC
TRBV7-2	NA	TRBJ2-1	TRBD2	CASSSQRPGLVWVLEQFF	TGTGCCAGCAGCTCCCAACGGCCAGGACTAGTCTGGGTACTTGAGCAGTTCTTC
TRBV7-6	few	TRBJ2-7	TRBD2	CASSTRTSNGYEQYF	TGTGCCAGCAGCACGAGGACTAGTAACGGCTACGAGCAGTACTTC
TRBV18	many	TRBJ2-7	NA	CASSPSTDYEQYF	TGTGCCAGCTCACCAAGCACAGACTACGAGCAGTACTTC
TRBV28	many	TRBJ2-1	NA	CASSLTGAYNEQFF	TGTGCCAGCAGTTTAACCGGGGCTTACAATGAGCAGTTCTTC
TRBV27	many	TRBJ1-5	TRBD1	CASSLSDRGPQHF	TGTGCCAGCAGTTTAAGCGACAGGGGACCCCAGCATTTT
TRBV30	many	TRBJ2-5	NA	CAWSIWFEETQYF	TGTGCCTGGAGTATTTGGTTCGAAGAGACCCAGTACTTC
TRBV20-1	many	TRBJ1-2	NA	CSAKNGEYTF	TGCAGTGCAAAGAATGGGGAGTACACCTTC
TRBV19	many	TRBJ1-5	NA	CASSARGGFNQPQHF	TGTGCCAGTAGTGCCCGGGGGGGGTTCAATCAGCCCCAGCATTTT
TRBV28	NA	TRBJ2-2	TRBD2	CASGPTGVHAGAGELFF	TGTGCCAGCGGCCCTACCGGGGTCCACGCGGGGGCCGGGGAGCTGTTTTTT
TRBV5-8	NA	TRBJ2-3	NA	CASSLGPLDTQYF	TGTGCCAGCAGCTTGGGGCCTTTGGATACGCAGTATTTT
TRBV10-2	NA	TRBJ2-5	NA	CASRTLTRETQYF	TGCGCCAGCAGGACTCTTACCCGGGAGACCCAGTACTTC
TRBV7-8	many	TRBJ2-1	NA	CASSPPVGELYNEQFF	TGTGCCAGCAGCCCCCCTGTTGGGGAACTGTACAATGAGCAGTTCTTC
TRBV5-6	many	TRBJ1-6	TRBD1	CASSFLQTGTSYNSPLHF	TGTGCCAGCAGCTTCCTACAGACAGGGACCTCCTATAATTCACCCCTCCACTTT
TRBV11-2	many	TRBJ1-4	NA	CASSFGPGGYEKLFF	TGTGCCAGCAGCTTTGGCCCCGGGGGTTATGAAAAACTGTTTTTT
TRBV7-9	NA	TRBJ1-2	TRBD1	CASSPAGTGGGGYTF	TGTGCCAGCAGCCCTGCAGGGACAGGGGGCGGTGGCTACACCTTC